Shown below are 16 T cell receptor beta chains from a single sample sequenced in a study of CD8+CD57+ T cells in acquired aplastic anemia. Investigators profiled TCR beta VDJ and CDR3 from genomic DNA template. TCRdb re-analysed the reads in MiXCR, keeping a single row per CDR3 protein. The profile shows over 150,000 distinct CDR3 sequences, 50% to 55% of them singletons. Sequencing used sorted CD4+, CD8+, or CD8+CD57+ T cells (not recorded which) from PBMCs. The receptors here all came from a human donor in good health, serving as a control.

About this clonotype: At one boundary the junction diverges from the germline segment, which might be a read error. The rearrangement joins TRBV7-2 to TRBJ2-5, with a tentative D call TRBD1 (8 bases). This CDR3 has 17 residues. Germline values: CDR1 SGHTA, CDR2 FQGNSA. The CDR3 nucleotides read TGTGCCAACAGCTCAACCCGGGGACACAGGGGGGGGGAGACCCAGTACTTC. This codes for CANSSTRGHRGGETQYF.

The rearrangement uses TRBV7-8 and TRBJ2-7; D not resolved. Germline V lookup: CDR1 SGHVS, CDR2 FQNEAQ. The CDR3 is 17 residues long. V shed 0 bases and J shed 3 bases, with 18 bases lying between them. CDR3 bases: TGTGCCAGCAGCTTAGCTTTATACACTGAAGCTTTCTACGAGCAGTACTTC. It is translated as CASSLALYTEAFYEQYF.

This clonotype showed up many times. The chain is built from TRBV11-2 and TRBJ1-1, with 9 bases identical to TRBD1. The CDR3 is made up of 14 amino acids. Germline loops: CDR1 SGHAT, CDR2 FQNNGV. J gave up 6 bases and V 3 bases, and 5 bases lay outside the gene matches. The CDR3 sequence is CASSFTGGSAEAFF. Here the CDR3 DNA reads TGTGCCAGCAGCTTTACAGGGGGCTCAGCTGAAGCTTTCTTT.

The chain links TRBV7-2 to TRBJ1-6; 7 bases fit TRBD1. J gave up 6 bases and V 6 bases, and 5 bases lay outside the gene matches. This CDR3 is built from 14 residues. CDR1 is SGHTA, CDR2 FQGNSA, per germline. CDR3 sequence: CASRGQVTNSPLHF. DNA of the CDR3: TGTGCCAGCAGAGGACAGGTTACTAATTCACCCCTCCACTTT. The full variable domain, in which reference TRBV7-2 and TRBJ1-6 provide the parts outside the CDR3, is GAGVSQSPSNKVTEKGKDVELRCDPISGHTALYWYRQSLGQGLEFLIYFQGNSAPDKSGLPSDRFSAERTGGSVSTLTIQRTQQEDSAVYLCASRGQVTNSPLHFGNGTRLTVT.

The chain has TRBV20-1 and TRBJ1-6, with D perhaps TRBD1 (6 bases). CDR1 is DFQATT and CDR2 is SNEGSKA in the germline V gene (reference sequence). The CDR3 has 16 residues. The V gene lost 0 bases and the J gene lost 3 bases, with 12 bases spanning the gap. DNA for the CDR3: TGCAGTGCTAGAGATCGTTCAGGGGACTATAATTCACCCCTCCACTTT. Its translation: CSARDRSGDYNSPLHF.

This clonotype was seen many times. The chain carries TRBV6-2 or TRBV6-3 and TRBJ1-2; D is uncertain. This CDR3 has 14 amino acids. The germline V gene has CDR1 MNHEY and CDR2 SVGEGT. Trimming stripped 5 bases from V and 2 bases from J, with 12 bases between. CDR3 bases: TGTGCCAGCAGTCAATTGACGGCGAACTATGGCTACACCTTC. It encodes CASSQLTANYGYTF.

This clonotype was picked up many times. The gene calls are TRBV5-1 and TRBJ2-1; 12 bases are shared with TRBD2. V shed 6 bases, J shed 7 bases, and the junction held 8 bases outside the gene matches. Germline V gene sequence: CDR1 SGHRS, CDR2 YFSETQ. This CDR3 spans 15 amino acids. CDR3 sequence: CASTPLAGGLNEQFF. As DNA, the CDR3 is TGCGCCAGCACTCCCCTAGCGGGGGGGTTAAATGAGCAGTTCTTC.

The chain has TRBV7-2 and TRBJ2-1, with 8 bases that match TRBD1. The CDR3 length is 14 residues. V lost 3 bases to trimming and J lost 2 bases; unmatched junction nucleotides: 0. CDR1 and CDR2 (germline): SGHTA, FQGNSA. The CDR3 region is CASSLDRAYNEQFF. DNA for the CDR3: TGTGCCAGCAGCTTGGACAGGGCCTACAATGAGCAGTTCTTC.

The chain carries TRBV24-1 and TRBJ2-5, with TRBD1 as a possible D gene (5 bases). The CDR3 is 14 amino acids. The germline V gene has CDR1 KGHDR and CDR2 SFDVKD. Deletions cut 4 bases from V and 3 bases from J, with 11 bases between. CDR3 loop: CATSEGGAEETQYF. The DNA for the CDR3 is TGTGCCACCAGTGAAGGTGGGGCGGAAGAGACCCAGTACTTC.

The chain uses TRBV29-1 and TRBJ1-6; D is ambiguous. CDR3 length: 13 amino acids. V lost 4 bases and J lost 7, with 11 bases in between. Germline V lookup: CDR1 SQVTM, CDR2 ANQGSEA. The CDR3 nucleotides are TGCAGCGTTGCGGGCAGCCCCAATTCACCCCTCCACTTT. It specifies CSVAGSPNSPLHF.

The chain recombines TRBV20-1 with TRBJ2-6, with TRBD1 as a possible D gene (6 bases). The CDR3 spans 14 residues. Germline assignment: CDR1 DFQATT and CDR2 SNEGSKA (reference sequence). V was cut by 6 bases and J by 7 bases, with 16 bases left in between. This CDR3 is CSAQTGRGANVLTF. The CDR3 bases are TGCAGTGCCCAAACAGGGCGAGGAGCCAACGTCCTGACTTTC.

On this clonotype: Since a much larger clone is just one base distant, this may be a read error. The V and J genes are TRBV28 and TRBJ1-6; D is unclear. The V end was cut by 4 bases, the J end by 14 bases, with 18 bases between. Germline V lookup: CDR1 MDHEN, CDR2 SYDVKM. The length of the CDR3 is 14 residues. CDR3 residues: CASSSDPLRSSLHF. CDR3 sequence (DNA): TGTGCCAGCAGTTCAGACCCTTTGAGATCATCCCTCCACTTT.

The V and J genes are TRBV10-2 and TRBJ2-7; 11 bases are shared with TRBD2. CDR1 WSHSY and CDR2 SAAADI come from the germline V gene. V lost 7 bases to trimming and J lost 2 bases; unmatched junction nucleotides: 7. This CDR3 region has 15 residues. The DNA of the CDR3 is TGCGCCAGCAACGCCGGGACTAGCGGAACCTACGAGCAGTACTTC. This encodes CASNAGTSGTYEQYF.

The chain is built from TRBV15 and TRBJ2-7; D ambiguous. V gave up 5 bases and J gave up 0 bases, with 11 bases separating them. The CDR3 contains 14 residues. CDR1 and CDR2 from the germline V gene are LNHNV and YYDKDF (reference sequence). Written as DNA, the CDR3 is TGTGCCACCAGCCCCCCCGGATTCTCCTACGAGCAGTACTTC. It yields the protein CATSPPGFSYEQYF.

About this clonotype itself: Relative to the germline gene, one junction end is altered; a read error may explain this. The chain has TRBV24-1 and TRBJ2-1; D is perhaps TRBD1 or TRBD2 (5 bases each). Germline V gives CDR1 KGHDR, CDR2 SFDVKD. This CDR3 is built from 16 residues. The CDR3: CASSPLIRDPGDEQFF. The CDR3 coding sequence is TGTGCCAGCAGTCCCCTAATCCGGGACCCCGGGGATGAGCAGTTCTTC.

This clonotype was detected ten times or more. This chain uses TRBV2 with TRBJ2-2, with TRBD1 matching over 11 bases. The germline V gene encodes CDR1 SNHLY and CDR2 FYNNEI. This CDR3 has 16 amino acids. Trimming removed 6 bases from V and 5 bases from J; junction bases left unmatched: 8. The CDR3 is CASRTDRGLGTGELFF. For the CDR3, the DNA is TGTGCCAGCAGGACGGACAGGGGGCTGGGAACCGGGGAGCTGTTTTTT.